One sample yielded the 5 T cell receptor beta chains listed below, sequenced in a study of spatial heterogeneity in lung cancer. The time point denotes: sample taken at primary tumor resection. General study findings and limits: Counts of expanded alpha and beta TCRs within tumors tracked the tumor nonsynonymous mutation count.

No antigen is known for these receptors. TCRdb re-called the 5' RACE reads through MiXCR, storing one row per CDR3 protein. The table includes under 9,500 distinct CDR3 sequences, around 8.4% detected once. This material consisted of lung tumor tissue, taken at surgery. Source of these receptors: a male donor with early-stage non-small cell lung cancer.

Remarks on this clonotype: In a library made to pick up alpha chains, this beta chain is a stray read with a size that means little. The chain has TRBV15 and TRBJ1-2; D gene ambiguous. Trimming removed 3 bases at V and 5 bases at J, with 19 bases between. Germline CDR1 reads LNHNV; CDR2 reads YYDKDF (reference sequence). The CDR3 is 16 amino acids. DNA for the CDR3: TGTGCCACCAGCAGCCCCTCTCCAGGTTCGCGGTATGGCTACACCTTC. This codes for CATSSPSPGSRYGYTF.

In its sample, this clonotype was seen many times. This beta chain appears as a stray read in a library generated for alpha chains; its size is not informative. The gene calls are TRBV20-1 and TRBJ2-2; D is unresolved. The CDR3 consists of 16 residues. V lost 0 bases and J 3 bases, leaving 14 bases between the germline ends. Germline-derived CDR1 and CDR2 are DFQATT and SNEGSKA (reference sequence). The CDR3 nucleotides read TGCAGTGCTAGAGATAGAAGACTCGCACACACCGGGGAGCTGTTTTTT. This codes for CSARDRRLAHTGELFF.

By its share, this clonotype is medium-sized. The library was designed around alpha chains, so this beta chain is a stray read whose abundance carries little weight. This sequence joins TRBV29-1 and TRBJ2-7, with D possibly called TRBD1 or TRBD2 (5 bases each). Germline CDR1 SQVTM, CDR2 ANQGSEA. The V end was cut by 2 bases, the J end by 3 bases, with 11 bases between. The CDR3 loop spans 13 amino acids. The DNA of the CDR3 is TGCAGCGTTGAAACAGGTGGGGGCTACGAGCAGTACTTC. Its protein is CSVETGGGYEQYF.

About this clonotype: Because the library targeted alpha chains, this beta chain is an off-target read whose size means little. The chain carries TRBV7-8 and TRBJ2-2; D is perhaps TRBD2 (5 bases). Trimming removed 0 bases from V and 5 bases from J, with 16 bases in between. Germline V gene lookup returns CDR1 SGHVS and CDR2 FQNEAQ. CDR3 length: 17 amino acids. The CDR3 bases are TGTGCCAGCAGCTTAGCTTTCCGGACCACGGGGACCGGGGAGCTGTTTTTT. Translating gives CASSLAFRTTGTGELFF.

This clonotype was recorded at least ten times. Little can be read into the size of this beta chain, an off-target read in a library designed for alpha chains. The rearrangement links TRBV5-1 to TRBJ2-7; 9 positions agree with TRBD1. CDR1 and CDR2 from the germline V gene are SGHRS and YFSETQ. CDR3 length equals 17 residues. V lost 0 bases to trimming and J lost 5 bases; unmatched junction nucleotides: 12. The CDR3 spells CASSLELLGTGSDEQYF. The CDR3 nucleotides are TGCGCCAGCAGCTTGGAACTGTTGGGGACAGGGAGTGACGAGCAGTACTTC. Full variable domain (outside the CDR3, taken from reference TRBV5-1 and TRBJ2-7): KAGVTQTPRYLIKTRGQQVTLSCSPISGHRSVSWYQQTPGQGLQFLFEYFSETQRNKGNFPGRFSGRQFSNSRSEMNVSTLELGDSALYLCASSLELLGTGSDEQYFGPGTRLTVT.